This entry is about one T cell receptor beta chain. The antigen this receptor binds is unknown. Base-call qualities are not available, and no considerably larger clone is one nucleotide away. TCRbeta CDR3 sequencing was performed on sorted unstimulated T cells and on proliferating T cells recovered from mixed lymphocyte reactions. Fresh whole blood from 9 to 10 HLA-typed healthy donors served as the source for isolating PBMCs. This sample was taken from a study of siplizumab effects on memory and regulatory T cells (dated by TCRdb to between 2018 and 2021). For the wider study: The study examined how the anti-CD2 antibody siplizumab affects alloreactive T-cell subsets in allogeneic mixed lymphocyte reactions built from human PBMCs. What the research found in general, with its limitations: Sequences below about 10^-5 frequency were poorly captured, so only a minor fraction of alloreactive clones could be mapped to unstimulated subsets. The cumulative frequency of alloreactive sequences that could be traced back to unstimulated CD4+ memory T cells was significantly reduced by siplizumab. In reactions with siplizumab, an average of approximately 69% of mappable alloreactive CD4+ clones were Treg-derived, compared with roughly 30% in control reactions. Whether proliferating Tregs from siplizumab cultures were suppressive was not functionally confirmed. Compared with memory T cells, unstimulated naive T cells appeared more diverse, and naive cells seemed to make a substantial contribution to the alloresponse. Roughly 80-96% of proliferating CD4+ or CD8+ clones could not be assigned a naive or memory phenotype.

The library relied on the immunoSEQ multiplex PCR assay. Roughly 100,000 TCR templates per sample were assayed on the deep sequencing platform. Genomic DNA extracted from sorted T cells was used for TCRbeta CDR3 sequencing. The original pipeline was this. The R programming language was used for clonal analysis of the TCRbeta CDR3 data. Comparing unstimulated samples against CFSE-low samples taken after the reaction was how alloreactive CD4+ and CD8+ clones were defined. By matching sequences to the repertoires of sorted unstimulated Treg and non-Treg cells, each alloreactive CD4+ clone was assigned a regulatory or non-regulatory origin. TCRdb re-hosts the immuneACCESS table, in-frame sequences only. Its copies lack some clones; in the studies checked, an unresolved V gene accounts for under half of them, and the cause for the rest is not known. Clonal size and the V and J genes are those of that table, whereas D and trimming came from the DNA. This sample has 120,000 or so clones in its table, and roughly 90% of those were observed once. The ten largest clones add up to 1% to 1.5% of the sample.

The source is a human donor in good health. Sequencing was performed on CD4+ T cells sorted from blood.

CDR3 reads: CASSIGSGKHNGGYEQFF. The sequenced DNA: TGTGCCAGTAGTATAGGTAGCGGGAAACACAATGGAGGATATGAGCAGTTCTTC. The chain is made from TRBV19 and TRBJ2-1; 8 bases in the middle match TRBD2. Taken from cysteine to phenylalanine, the CDR3 has 18 residues. The retained sequence is limited to the CDR3, 54 bases, with the frame set at the first base. The germline V gene (reference sequence) sets CDR1 to LNHDA and CDR2 to SQIVND. Trimming leaves V shorter by 1 base and J shorter by 8 bases, with the junction holding 16 bases beyond the gene matches.